These T cell receptor beta chains were read from a single sample in a study of shared clonotypes between healthy human individuals. TCRdb's table, derived via immunoSEQ multiplex PCR, lists solely in-frame clones and lacks some. The table records under 1,100,000 clones, about 80% of them present only once. Sequenced: memory CD4+ T cells from PBMCs. These receptors were obtained from a man aged 18 to 29 in good health. Some clones in this sample may be carry-over from other donors' samples. Each CDR3 is given with its conserved first and last residue. D genes are given only for firm matches. Clone size is stated in some rows and not others, as once, few, many or a class when expanded.

-	TRBV4-1	-	TRBJ2-4	CASSQGGPGDIQYF	TGCGCCAGCAGCCAAGGGGGGCCCGGGGACATTCAGTACTTC
-	TRBV5-1	-	TRBJ2-5	CASSLQKETQYF	TGCGCCAGCAGCTTACAGAAAGAGACCCAGTACTTC
-	TRBV7-2	once	TRBJ1-1	CASSSRSVGGNTEAFF	TGTGCCAGCAGCTCCAGGTCAGTGGGGGGCAACACTGAAGCTTTCTTT
-	TRBV29-1	-	TRBJ2-1	CSVVWSQDEQFF	TGCAGCGTTGTGTGGAGCCAGGATGAGCAGTTCTTC
-	TRBV20-1	few	TRBJ1-2	CSASLPGGYTF	TGCAGTGCTAGCCTGCCGGGCGGCTACACCTTC
-	TRBV6-4	once	TRBJ2-1	CASSDSLDSSYNEQFF	TGTGCCAGCAGTGACTCCCTGGACAGCTCCTACAATGAGCAGTTCTTC
TRBD1	TRBV18	-	TRBJ1-4	CASSPRGQGANEKLFF	TGTGCCAGCTCACCACGCGGACAGGGGGCTAATGAAAAACTGTTTTTT
TRBD1	TRBV7-9	-	TRBJ2-5	CASSFAPGQGISETQYF	TGTGCCAGCAGCTTTGCCCCGGGACAGGGAATTAGTGAGACCCAGTACTTC
TRBD2	TRBV27	-	TRBJ2-5	CASSRNGLAGATQYF	TGTGCCAGCAGTAGAAACGGACTAGCGGGAGCGACCCAGTACTTC
-	TRBV9	-	TRBJ2-1	CASSVGGMGLNEQFF	TGTGCCAGCAGCGTAGGCGGGATGGGGTTGAATGAGCAGTTCTTC
TRBD1	TRBV7-9	-	TRBJ2-6	CASSNPDRGAGANVLTF	TGTGCCAGCAGCAACCCGGACAGGGGAGCTGGGGCCAACGTCCTGACTTTC
-	TRBV30	-	TRBJ2-1	CAWSVVNEQFF	TGTGCCTGGAGTGTTGTGAATGAGCAGTTCTTC
TRBD2	TRBV13	-	TRBJ2-7	CASSRPPGGGEQYF	TGTGCCAGCAGCCGCCCCCCGGGAGGAGGCGAGCAGTACTTC
-	TRBV6-1	-	TRBJ1-3	CATYYGGGAGNTIYF	TGTGCCACCTACTACGGAGGGGGGGCTGGAAACACCATATATTTT
-	TRBV30	-	TRBJ2-7	CAWSVLGAIRPYEQYF	TGTGCCTGGAGTGTATTGGGGGCTATTCGGCCTTACGAGCAGTACTTC
-	TRBV4-3	-	TRBJ1-1	CASSQTRYTEAFF	TGCGCCAGCAGCCAAACAAGGTACACTGAAGCTTTCTTT
-	TRBV6-1	many	TRBJ1-5	CASNQGYQPQHF	TGTGCCAGCAATCAGGGTTATCAGCCCCAGCATTTT
-	TRBV29-1	-	TRBJ1-1	CSLLDPGGTEAFF	TGCAGCCTATTAGACCCCGGCGGTACTGAAGCTTTCTTT
-	TRBV5-1	-	TRBJ2-5	CASSPPGAEETQYF	TGCGCCAGCAGCCCGCCGGGCGCTGAAGAGACCCAGTACTTC
-	TRBV5-1	-	TRBJ1-2	CASSLAFRGMDYGYTF	TGCGCCAGCAGCTTGGCCTTTCGGGGAATGGACTATGGCTACACCTTC
-	TRBV23-1	-	TRBJ1-1	CASKVGAPETNTEAFF	TGCGCCAGCAAGGTCGGGGCCCCTGAAACGAACACTGAAGCTTTCTTT
-	TRBV25-1	once	TRBJ2-7	CASSEYAYEQDF	TGTGCCAGCAGTGAATATGCCTACGAGCAGGACTTC
-	TRBV5-1	-	TRBJ2-7	CASSLAAQDSYEQYF	TGCGCCAGCAGCTTGGCAGCACAAGACTCCTACGAGCAGTACTTC
TRBD1	TRBV9	-	TRBJ1-3	CASSVDFPQTGGDGNTIYF	TGTGCCAGCAGCGTAGATTTCCCCCAGACAGGGGGCGATGGAAACACCATATATTTT
-	TRBV27	-	TRBJ2-1	CASSLSGSFEQFF	TGTGCCAGCAGTTTATCGGGCTCCTTTGAGCAGTTCTTC
TRBD1	TRBV27	once	TRBJ1-2	CARNEGARDYGYTF	TGTGCCAGAAACGAGGGGGCGCGGGACTATGGCTACACCTTC
TRBD2	TRBV14	-	TRBJ2-7	CASRPSGSGPYEQYF	TGTGCCAGCAGACCAAGCGGGAGCGGTCCCTACGAGCAGTACTTC
-	TRBV28	once	TRBJ2-7	CASSPPGANTYEQYF	TGTGCCAGCAGCCCTCCGGGAGCCAATACCTACGAGCAGTACTTC
TRBD1	TRBV28	few	TRBJ1-5	CASSRPGQVGGNQPQHF	TGTGCCAGCAGTCGCCCGGGACAGGTCGGGGGTAATCAGCCCCAGCATTTT
TRBD2	TRBV28	-	TRBJ2-7	CASNGRERTYEQYF	TGTGCCAGTAATGGGCGGGAGCGGACCTACGAGCAGTACTTC
-	TRBV10-3	few	TRBJ1-4	CAISGSPEKLFF	TGTGCCATCAGTGGATCTCCTGAAAAACTGTTTTTT
-	TRBV6-5	-	TRBJ2-1	CASSYASGNEQFF	TGTGCCAGCAGTTACGCGTCGGGGAATGAGCAGTTCTTC
TRBD1	TRBV5-1	-	TRBJ1-2	CASSPSDREEAYAF	TGCGCCAGCAGCCCCTCGGACAGGGAGGAGGCCTACGCCTTC
TRBD2	TRBV5-6	-	TRBJ2-5	CASSFWGGSETQYF	TGTGCCAGCAGCTTCTGGGGGGGGTCGGAGACCCAGTACTTC
-	TRBV7-2	-	TRBJ2-7	CASSSVTGTYEQYF	TGTGCCAGCAGCTCCGTTACAGGAACCTACGAGCAGTACTTC
TRBD1	TRBV11-1	-	TRBJ2-5	CASSFGDRVQETQYF	TGTGCCAGCAGCTTCGGAGACAGGGTCCAAGAGACCCAGTACTTC
-	TRBV6-1	few	TRBJ2-6	CASSVARASGANVLTF	TGTGCCAGCAGTGTCGCCAGAGCCTCTGGGGCCAACGTCCTGACTTTC
-	TRBV5-6	-	TRBJ1-2	CASTRRGNALYGYTF	TGTGCCAGCACCCGGAGGGGGAATGCGCTATATGGCTACACCTTC
TRBD1	TRBV4-1	-	TRBJ2-2	CASSQDRDRTNTGELFF	TGCGCCAGCAGCCAAGATCGGGACAGGACCAACACCGGGGAGCTGTTTTTT
-	TRBV2	-	TRBJ2-3	CASSAGEVANTQYF	TGTGCCAGCAGTGCCGGGGAGGTCGCAAATACGCAGTATTTT
-	TRBV5-4	few	TRBJ2-2	CASSYPRGDSGELFF	TGTGCCAGCAGTTACCCCAGGGGGGACAGCGGGGAGCTGTTTTTT
-	TRBV6-5	-	TRBJ2-7	CASSYSGRIYEQYF	TGTGCCAGCAGTTACTCTGGTCGAATCTACGAGCAGTACTTC
-	TRBV7-8	-	TRBJ1-5	CASSSWGSNQPQHF	TGTGCCAGCAGCTCCTGGGGGTCTAATCAGCCCCAGCATTTT
TRBD2	TRBV5-1	-	TRBJ2-7	CASSLGPSGNYYEQYF	TGCGCCAGCAGCTTGGGGCCTAGCGGGAATTACTACGAGCAGTACTTC
-	TRBV5-1	few	TRBJ2-1	CASSVQPGINEQFF	TGCGCCAGCAGCGTGCAACCGGGAATCAATGAGCAGTTCTTC